A selection of T cell receptor beta chains follows, all from one sample in a study of blood T cell repertoires in COVID-19. Method: immunoSEQ multiplex PCR; TCRdb's copy keeps in-frame clones and lacks some. The sample shows fewer than 400,000 clones, approximately 89% of them seen only once. Specimen: PBMCs or T cells enriched from blood (not recorded which). These receptors all come from a woman aged 25 to 39 who had recovered from COVID-19. CDR3s leave out the opening cysteine and the closing phenylalanine or tryptophan. Fields, in order: J gene, CDR3 length, V gene, CDR3 protein.

j_gene: TRBJ1-4; len: 16; v_gene: TRBV11-2; CDR3aa: ASSWDRGLSGPNEKLF
j_gene: TRBJ1-5; len: 14; v_gene: TRBV28; CDR3aa: ASSWAGAHPRQPQH
j_gene: TRBJ2-2; len: 14; v_gene: TRBV5-4; CDR3aa: ASSLGPLSNTGELF
j_gene: TRBJ1-5; len: 14; v_gene: TRBV21-1; CDR3aa: ASSKGAVYSNQPQH
j_gene: TRBJ2-7; len: 13; v_gene: TRBV7-8; CDR3aa: ASKLDRASSYEQY
j_gene: TRBJ1-1; len: 12; v_gene: TRBV6-5; CDR3aa: ASRAQDLNTEAF
j_gene: TRBJ1-5; len: 12; v_gene: TRBV19; CDR3aa: ASSIPREGQPQH
j_gene: TRBJ1-1; len: 11; v_gene: TRBV5-6; CDR3aa: ASSLAGQGKAF
j_gene: TRBJ2-1; len: 13; v_gene: TRBV7-9; CDR3aa: ASSIVGSSYNEQF
j_gene: TRBJ1-3; len: 14; v_gene: TRBV12-5; CDR3aa: ASGLAKGTGLDTIY
j_gene: TRBJ1-1; len: 11; v_gene: TRBV11-3; CDR3aa: ASSGEGFTEAF
j_gene: TRBJ2-5; len: 11; v_gene: TRBV12-3/TRBV12-4; CDR3aa: ASSLSSGETQY
j_gene: TRBJ2-1; len: 11; v_gene: TRBV29-1; CDR3aa: SVGPSVYNEQF
j_gene: TRBJ1-3; len: 13; v_gene: TRBV28; CDR3aa: ASSNRGYSGNTIY
j_gene: TRBJ2-5; len: 16; v_gene: TRBV11-2; CDR3aa: ASSLSQSGGGLIETQY
j_gene: TRBJ2-7; len: 11; v_gene: TRBV2; CDR3aa: ASSLFGHYEQY
j_gene: TRBJ1-2; len: 12; v_gene: TRBV7-9; CDR3aa: ASSPDTDLSGYT
j_gene: TRBJ1-6; len: 15; v_gene: TRBV30; CDR3aa: AWSVQLGADLNSPLH